Below are 21 T cell receptor beta chains sequenced from a single sample in a study of cytomegalovirus exposure and HLA in healthy donors. 60 Vbeta and 13 Jbeta primers were used in PCR. TCRdb's table, derived via immunoSEQ multiplex PCR, lists solely in-frame clones and lacks some. In the table there are 160,000 or so clones, around three quarters of which are singletons. Input material: PBMCs. Receptor source: a man in his forties in good health and CMV-seronegative.

In its sample, this clone was seen a few times. This sequence joins TRBV9 and TRBJ2-1; TRBD2 matches 14 bases. The germline CDR1 and CDR2 sequences are SGDLS and YYNGEE. V shed 4 bases, J shed 4 bases, and the junction held 10 bases outside the gene matches. The CDR3 runs to 18 residues. CDR3 sequence reads: CASSPGLAGAGVYNEQFF. The CDR3 DNA reads TGTGCCAGCAGCCCGGGACTAGCGGGAGCAGGGGTTTACAATGAGCAGTTCTTC.

The chain links TRBV10-3 to TRBJ1-2, with D possibly being TRBD1 (5 bases). The V gene lost 3 bases and the J gene lost 3 bases, with 14 bases spanning the gap. The CDR3 spans 15 residues. CDR1 is ENHRY, CDR2 SYGVKD, per germline. CDR3 DNA sequence: TGTGCCATCAGTGAAGGGTCCTCAGGGCACTATGGCTACACCTTC. This codes for CAISEGSSGHYGYTF.

The chain links TRBV2 to TRBJ2-4; 7 nucleotides align to TRBD2. The length of the CDR3 is 15 residues. The V segment lost 7 bases and the J segment 3 bases; nucleotides outside the gene matches: 9. Germline V lookup: CDR1 SNHLY, CDR2 FYNNEI. The CDR3 nucleotides are TGTGCCAGCACCCTCGTGGGGAGGGGCAAAAACATTCAGTACTTC. Translating gives CASTLVGRGKNIQYF.

This chain joins TRBV6-1 and TRBJ2-1; tentative D call: TRBD2 (5 bases). The CDR3 is 14 amino acids. The V gene lost 8 bases and the J gene lost 1 base, with 12 bases spanning the gap. Germline CDR1 reads MNHNS; CDR2 reads SASEGT. CDR3 DNA sequence: TGTGCCAGCTGGGTCGGAGGTTCCTACAATGAGCAGTTCTTC. It is translated as CASWVGGSYNEQFF.

Points on this clone: Different DNA sequences within this sample yield the same CDR3. The rearrangement joins TRBV5-1 to TRBJ1-3, with D perhaps TRBD1 (5 bases). CDR1 is SGHRS, CDR2 YFSETQ, per germline. This CDR3 spans 15 amino acids. Trimming pared 0 bases from V and 1 base from J, leaving 8 bases between. Written as DNA, the CDR3 is TGCGCCAGCAGCTTGGAGGGGTCATCTGGAAACACCATATATTTT. It specifies CASSLEGSSGNTIYF.

This chain joins TRBV5-1 and TRBJ2-7, with 10 bases lining up with TRBD1. Per germline, CDR1 SGHRS and CDR2 YFSETQ. V lost 4 bases and J lost 0; bases outside the gene matches: 7. This CDR3 comprises 16 residues. CDR3 loop: CASSISGTGASYEQYF. The CDR3 nucleotides are TGCGCCAGCAGCATCTCCGGGACAGGGGCCTCCTACGAGCAGTACTTC.

V usage is TRBV28 and J usage is TRBJ2-1; 13 nucleotides align to TRBD2. The CDR3 spans 17 residues. V was pared by 2 bases and J by 3 bases, with 4 bases of the junction left unmatched. Germline lookup yields CDR1 MDHEN and CDR2 SYDVKM. This CDR3 reads CASSLRLAGGNYNEQFF. The DNA for the CDR3 is TGTGCCAGCAGTTTAAGACTAGCGGGAGGCAACTACAATGAGCAGTTCTTC.

As for this clone: Germline is not matched at one junction end, which may reflect a read error. This chain connects TRBV5-1 to TRBJ1-2, with 8 bases lining up with TRBD1. The CDR3 is 14 residues long. Germline CDR1 is SGHRS and CDR2 is YFSETQ. The CDR3 DNA reads as TGTGCCAGCAGCTACCCGACAGGGGACTATGGCTACACCTTC. It yields the protein CASSYPTGDYGYTF.

V is TRBV18 and J is TRBJ1-1; D is possibly TRBD1 (5 bases). Germline lookup yields CDR1 KGHSH and CDR2 LQKENI. The CDR3 extends over 14 amino acids. V lost 1 base to trimming and J lost 2 bases, with 8 bases between them. Here the CDR3 DNA reads TGTGCCAGCTCACCACTCGACAGTAACACTGAAGCTTTCTTT. Translating it yields CASSPLDSNTEAFF.

The V gene is TRBV7-6, the J gene TRBJ2-7; TRBD2 agrees at 10 bases. V lost 2 bases, J lost 6 bases, and 7 bases stayed unmatched. The CDR3 totals 15 residues. Per the germline V gene, CDR1 is SGHVS and CDR2 is FNYEAQ. The CDR3 region is CASSLTSGKSSEQYV. The CDR3 DNA reads TGTGCCAGCAGCTTAACTAGCGGGAAATCTAGCGAGCAGTACGTC.

The chain joins TRBV9 to TRBJ1-3, with 10 bases matching TRBD1. Per the germline V gene, CDR1 is SGDLS and CDR2 is YYNGEE. CDR3 length: 17 amino acids. After removal of 4 bases from V and 0 bases from J, the junction contained 7 bases not matched to a gene. The CDR3 nucleotides read TGTGCCAGCAGCCTGGGACAGGGGACCCGCTCTGGAAACACCATATATTTT. Translation gives CASSLGQGTRSGNTIYF. Together with reference TRBV9 and TRBJ1-3, the CDR3 gives the full variable domain: DSGVTQTPKHLITATGQRVTLRCSPRSGDLSVYWYQQSLDQGLQFLIQYYNGEERAKGNILERFSAQQFPDLHSELNLSSLELGDSALYFCASSLGQGTRSGNTIYFGEGSWLTVV.

This chain joins TRBV5-6 and TRBJ2-3; 8 bases agree with TRBD2. Losses at the gene ends were 0 bases for V and 2 bases for J; bases not matched to a gene: 8. CDR1 and CDR2 (germline): SGHDT, YYEEEE. This CDR3 contains 17 residues. The CDR3, as DNA: TGTGCCAGCAGCTTGGGAACAGCGGGAGCCCTCACAGATACGCAGTATTTT. This gives the protein CASSLGTAGALTDTQYF.

CDR3 coding DNA: TGCGCCAGCAGCTTGGACGGGAGGGTCCCTGGATACAATGAGCAGTTCTTC. Protein sequence: CASSLDGRVPGYNEQFF. This sequence joins TRBV5-1 and TRBJ2-1, with 8 positions matching TRBD2. Germline lookup yields CDR1 SGHRS and CDR2 YFSETQ. The CDR3 covers 17 residues. V was clipped by 0 bases and J by 4 bases; unmatched bases: 9.

The genes are TRBV4-1 and TRBJ2-1, with 9 nucleotides matching TRBD2. Germline assignment: CDR1 MGHRA and CDR2 YSYEKL. V was pared by 4 bases and J by 6 bases, with 7 bases of the junction left unmatched. The CDR3 length is 15 residues. In nucleotides, the CDR3 is TGCGCCAGCAGCCGACCCGGGACTAGCCTCAATGAGCAGTTCTTC. Encoded protein: CASSRPGTSLNEQFF.

CDR3 in amino acids: CASSLTGLVNEQYF. The CDR3 DNA reads TGTGCCAGCAGTTTAACCGGGTTGGTGAACGAGCAGTACTTC. The chain joins TRBV28 to TRBJ2-7; D gene unclear. Per germline, CDR1 MDHEN and CDR2 SYDVKM. With 2 bases removed from V and 5 bases from J, the gap between germline ends came to 13 bases. CDR3 size: 14 residues.

This clone was detected only a few times. The rearrangement links TRBV7-2 to TRBJ1-2, with D tentatively TRBD1 (6 bases). Trimming removed 2 bases at V and 8 bases at J, with 12 bases between. This CDR3 spans 13 amino acids. Germline-derived CDR1 and CDR2 are SGHTA and FQGNSA. CDR3 protein: CASSLRQAGGYTF. The CDR3 nucleotides are TGTGCCAGCAGCTTAAGACAGGCGGGCGGCTACACCTTC.

The rearrangement links TRBV5-6 to TRBJ2-3; 9 nucleotides line up with TRBD1. V gave up 2 bases and J gave up 4 bases; unmatched junction bases: 2. The CDR3 is made up of 14 amino acids. The germline CDR1 and CDR2 sequences are SGHDT and YYEEEE. The CDR3, as DNA: TGTGCCAGCAGCTTCGGACAGGGGTCAGATACGCAGTATTTT. Protein product: CASSFGQGSDTQYF.

This clone turned up a few times. The V and J genes are TRBV9 and TRBJ1-2; possible D gene TRBD1, 5 bases. Germline CDR1 SGDLS, CDR2 YYNGEE. Trimming cost V 4 bases and J 0 bases, with 19 bases left between them. The CDR3 is made up of 17 amino acids. The chain's CDR3 is CASSPTGAGGANYGYTF. CDR3 DNA: TGTGCCAGCAGCCCCACGGGTGCGGGGGGTGCTAACTATGGCTACACCTTC.

The chain links TRBV4-2 to TRBJ1-4; D gene uncertain. The germline V and J ends were trimmed by 4 bases and 11 bases, with 14 bases remaining between them. Germline V gene lookup returns CDR1 LGHNA and CDR2 YNFKEQ. The length of the CDR3 is 13 residues. The CDR3 coding sequence is TGTGCCAGCAGCCTATTGGGCGTTGGGAAACTGTTTTTT. Protein product: CASSLLGVGKLFF.

CDR3 sequence reads: CASSRDSYEQYF. The CDR3 DNA is TGTGCCAGCAGTCGTGACAGCTACGAGCAGTACTTC. The chain employs TRBV6-6 and TRBJ2-7; maybe TRBD1 (5 bases). The ends were cut back, 5 bases at V and 3 bases at J, with 8 bases in the middle. CDR1 and CDR2 from the germline V gene are MNHNY and SVGAGI (reference sequence). This CDR3 spans 12 amino acids.

The chain carries TRBV7-2 and TRBJ2-1, with TRBD2 identical over 10 bases. The CDR3 has 15 residues. The germline CDR1 and CDR2 sequences are SGHTA and FQGNSA. V lost 5 bases, J lost 8 bases, and 9 bases stayed unmatched. Written as DNA, the CDR3 is TGTGCCAGCAGCCAGAAAGCGGGAGGGGGTGATGAGCAGTTCTTC. Protein product: CASSQKAGGGDEQFF.